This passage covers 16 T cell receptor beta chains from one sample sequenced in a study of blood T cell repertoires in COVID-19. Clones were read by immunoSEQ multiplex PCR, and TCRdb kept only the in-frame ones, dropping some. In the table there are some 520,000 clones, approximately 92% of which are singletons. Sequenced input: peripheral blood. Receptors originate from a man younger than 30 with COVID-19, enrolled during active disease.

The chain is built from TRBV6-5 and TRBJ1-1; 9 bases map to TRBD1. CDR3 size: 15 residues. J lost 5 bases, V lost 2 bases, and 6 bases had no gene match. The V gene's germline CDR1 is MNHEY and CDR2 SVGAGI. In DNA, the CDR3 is TGTGCCAGCAGTTACGGGGGACAGGGTAGAACTGAAGCTTTCTTT. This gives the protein CASSYGGQGRTEAFF.

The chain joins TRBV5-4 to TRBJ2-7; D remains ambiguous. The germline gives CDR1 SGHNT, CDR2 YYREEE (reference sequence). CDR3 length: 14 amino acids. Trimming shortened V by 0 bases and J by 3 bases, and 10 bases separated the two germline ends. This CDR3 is CASSLEPLNYEQYF. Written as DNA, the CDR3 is TGTGCCAGCAGCTTGGAGCCGCTAAACTACGAGCAGTACTTC. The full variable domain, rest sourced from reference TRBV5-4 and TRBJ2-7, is ETGVTQSPTHLIKTRGQQVTLRCSSQSGHNTVSWYQQALGQGPQFIFQYYREEENGRGNFPPRFSGLQFPNYSSELNVNALELDDSALYLCASSLEPLNYEQYFGPGTRLTVT.

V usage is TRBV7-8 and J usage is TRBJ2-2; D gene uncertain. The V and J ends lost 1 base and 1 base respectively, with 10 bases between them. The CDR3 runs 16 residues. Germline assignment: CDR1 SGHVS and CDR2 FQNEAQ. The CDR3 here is CASSLETRMNTGELFF. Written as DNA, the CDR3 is TGTGCCAGCAGCTTAGAAACCAGAATGAACACCGGGGAGCTGTTTTTT. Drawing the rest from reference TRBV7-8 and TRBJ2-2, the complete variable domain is GAGVSQSPRYKVAKRGQDVALRCDPISGHVSLFWYQQALGQGPEFLTYFQNEAQLDKSGLPSDRFFAERPEGSVSTLKIQRTQQEDSAVYLCASSLETRMNTGELFFGEGSRLTVL.

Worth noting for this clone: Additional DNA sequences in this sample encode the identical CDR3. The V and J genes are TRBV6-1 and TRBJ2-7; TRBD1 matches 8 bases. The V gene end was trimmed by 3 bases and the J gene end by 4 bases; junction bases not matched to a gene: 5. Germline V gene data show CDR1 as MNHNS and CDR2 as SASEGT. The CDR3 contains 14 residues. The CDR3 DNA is TGTGCCAGCAGTGAGGGGCAGGGGGCGTACGAGCAGTACTTC. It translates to CASSEGQGAYEQYF.

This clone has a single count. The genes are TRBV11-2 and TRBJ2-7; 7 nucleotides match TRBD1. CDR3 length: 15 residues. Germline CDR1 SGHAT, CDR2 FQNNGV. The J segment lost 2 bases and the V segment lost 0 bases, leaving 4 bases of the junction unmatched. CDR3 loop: CASSLEGQLPYEQYF. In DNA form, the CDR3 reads TGTGCCAGCAGCTTAGAGGGACAGCTTCCCTACGAGCAGTACTTC.

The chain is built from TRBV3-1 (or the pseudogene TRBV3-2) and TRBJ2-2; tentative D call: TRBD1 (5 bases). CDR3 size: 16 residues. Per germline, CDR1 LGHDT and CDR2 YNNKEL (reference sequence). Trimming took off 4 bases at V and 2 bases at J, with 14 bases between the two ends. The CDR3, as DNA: TGTGCCAGCAGCCGCGCGATCGGACAAAACACCGGGGAGCTGTTTTTT. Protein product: CASSRAIGQNTGELFF.

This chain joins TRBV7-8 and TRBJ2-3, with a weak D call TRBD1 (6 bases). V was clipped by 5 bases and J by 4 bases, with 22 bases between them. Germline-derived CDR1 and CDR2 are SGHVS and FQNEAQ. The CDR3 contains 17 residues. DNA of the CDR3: TGTGCCAGCAGCACATACAGGGTAGGGACCCCCGCAGATACGCAGTATTTT. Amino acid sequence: CASSTYRVGTPADTQYF.

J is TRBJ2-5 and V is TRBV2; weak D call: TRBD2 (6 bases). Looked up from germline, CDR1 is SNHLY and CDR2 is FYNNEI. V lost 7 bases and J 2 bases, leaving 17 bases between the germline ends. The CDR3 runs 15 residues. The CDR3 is CASKIRDLTQETQYF. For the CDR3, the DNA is TGTGCCAGCAAGATCCGGGACTTGACGCAAGAGACCCAGTACTTC. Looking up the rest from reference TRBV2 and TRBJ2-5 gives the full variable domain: EPEVTQTPSHQVTQMGQEVILRCVPISNHLYFYWYRQILGQKVEFLVSFYNNEISEKSEIFDDQFSVERPDGSNFTLKIRSTKLEDSAMYFCASKIRDLTQETQYFGPGTRLLVL.

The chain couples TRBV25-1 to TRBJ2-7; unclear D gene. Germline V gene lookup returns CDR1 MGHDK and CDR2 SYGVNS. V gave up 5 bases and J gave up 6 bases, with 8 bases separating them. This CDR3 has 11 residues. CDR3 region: CASSLGSEQYF. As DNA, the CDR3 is TGTGCCAGCAGTCTCGGGTCCGAGCAGTACTTC.

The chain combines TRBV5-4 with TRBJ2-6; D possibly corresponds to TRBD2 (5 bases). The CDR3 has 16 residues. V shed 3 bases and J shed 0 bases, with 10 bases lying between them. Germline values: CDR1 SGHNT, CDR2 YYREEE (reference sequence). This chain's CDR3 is CASSSGIYSGANVLTF. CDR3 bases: TGTGCCAGCAGCTCGGGGATCTACTCTGGGGCCAACGTCCTGACTTTC.

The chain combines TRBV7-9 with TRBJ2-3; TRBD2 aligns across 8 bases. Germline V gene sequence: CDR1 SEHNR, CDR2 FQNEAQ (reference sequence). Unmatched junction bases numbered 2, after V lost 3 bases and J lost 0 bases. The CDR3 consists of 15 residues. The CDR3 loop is CASSFSGGSTDTQYF. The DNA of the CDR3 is TGTGCCAGCAGCTTTTCGGGGGGGAGCACAGATACGCAGTATTTT.

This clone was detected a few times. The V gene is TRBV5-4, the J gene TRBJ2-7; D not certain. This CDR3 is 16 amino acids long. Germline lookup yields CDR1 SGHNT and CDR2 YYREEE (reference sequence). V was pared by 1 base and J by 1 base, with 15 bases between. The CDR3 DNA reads TGTGCCAGCAGCTTGAACAGTCTTTTTAGGTCCTACGAGCAGTACTTC. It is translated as CASSLNSLFRSYEQYF.

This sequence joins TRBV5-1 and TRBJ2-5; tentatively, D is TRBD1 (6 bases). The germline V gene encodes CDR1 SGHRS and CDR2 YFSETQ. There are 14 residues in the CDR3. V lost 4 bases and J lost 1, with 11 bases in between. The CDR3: CASSPGQSQETQYF. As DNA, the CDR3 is TGCGCCAGCAGCCCCGGACAGAGCCAAGAGACCCAGTACTTC.

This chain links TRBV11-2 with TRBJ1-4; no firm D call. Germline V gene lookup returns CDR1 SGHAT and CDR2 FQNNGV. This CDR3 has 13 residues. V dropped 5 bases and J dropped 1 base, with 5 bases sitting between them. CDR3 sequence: CASSRITNEKLFF. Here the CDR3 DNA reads TGTGCCAGCAGCCGTATAACTAATGAAAAACTGTTTTTT.

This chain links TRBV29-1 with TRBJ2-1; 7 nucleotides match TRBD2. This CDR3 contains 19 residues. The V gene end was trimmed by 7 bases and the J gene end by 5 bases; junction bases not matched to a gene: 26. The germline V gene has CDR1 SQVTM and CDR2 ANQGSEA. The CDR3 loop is CSATLGGRRTTNGDNEQFF. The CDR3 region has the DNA TGCAGCGCTACCCTGGGGGGGAGGAGGACAACGAACGGAGACAATGAGCAGTTCTTC.

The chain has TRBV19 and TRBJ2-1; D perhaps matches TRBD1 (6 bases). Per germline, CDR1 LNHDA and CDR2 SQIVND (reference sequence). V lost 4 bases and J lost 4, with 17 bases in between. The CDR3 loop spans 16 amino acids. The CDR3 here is CASSNPNREGYNEQFF. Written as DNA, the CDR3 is TGTGCCAGTAGTAACCCCAACAGGGAAGGTTACAATGAGCAGTTCTTC.